This entry lists 28 T cell receptor beta chains sequenced from one sample in a study of cytomegalovirus exposure and HLA in healthy donors. Libraries were prepared by immunoSEQ multiplex PCR; TCRdb keeps only in-frame clonotypes and omits some of them. The sample shows around 190,000 clones, 85% of them seen only once. Sequenced sample: PBMCs. All receptors come from a man aged 18 to 30 in good health and CMV-seropositive.

This chain connects TRBV9 to TRBJ2-7; possibly TRBD2 for D (7 bases). Germline CDR1 reads SGDLS; CDR2 reads YYNGEE. V was pared by 3 bases and J by 2 bases, with 15 bases between. This CDR3 has 15 residues. The CDR3 coding sequence is TGTGCCAGCAGCGCCGGAGGGGGGGCTCCCTACGAGCAGTACTTC. This sequence encodes CASSAGGGAPYEQYF.

The chain is built from TRBV6-4 and TRBJ2-5; 11 bases agree with TRBD2. The germline gives CDR1 MRHNA, CDR2 SNTAGT. This CDR3 region has 15 residues. V was pared by 6 bases and J by 0 bases, with 3 bases of the junction left unmatched. Here the CDR3 DNA reads TGTGCCAGCAGCAAGACTAGCGGGGACCAAGAGACCCAGTACTTC. This gives the protein CASSKTSGDQETQYF.

The chain has TRBV5-6 and TRBJ1-1, with unresolved D. Germline CDR1 is SGHDT and CDR2 is YYEEEE. The V end was cut by 0 bases, the J end by 0 bases, with 6 bases between. The CDR3 covers 14 residues. CDR3 region: CASSLGQVNTEAFF. DNA of the CDR3: TGTGCCAGCAGCTTGGGGCAGGTGAACACTGAAGCTTTCTTT.

This clone showed up just once. V and J are TRBV7-9 and TRBJ2-1; 8 positions agree with TRBD1. Germline V gene lookup returns CDR1 SEHNR and CDR2 FQNEAQ (reference sequence). Trimming took 8 bases from V and 4 from J; bases not matched to a gene: 7. The CDR3 is made up of 14 amino acids. The CDR3 DNA is TGTGCCAGCGGATCTGGACAGGGATACAATGAGCAGTTCTTC. Its protein is CASGSGQGYNEQFF.

The rearrangement joins TRBV30 to TRBJ1-4; no clear D gene. Germline CDR1 and CDR2: GTSNPN and SVGIG (reference sequence). V lost 0 bases to trimming and J lost 4 bases, with 3 bases between them. This CDR3 comprises 12 residues. As DNA, the CDR3 is TGTGCCTGGAGTGTACATAATGAAAAACTGTTTTTT. Its translation is CAWSVHNEKLFF. Full variable domain (missing parts from reference TRBV30 and TRBJ1-4): SQTIHQWPATLVQPVGSPLSLECTVEGTSNPNLYWYRQAAGRGLQLLFYSVGIGQISSEVPQNLSASRPQDRQFILSSKKLLLSDSGFYLCAWSVHNEKLFFGSGTQLSVL.

This clone was found once. The V and J genes are TRBV2 and TRBJ2-3, with 9 bases lining up with TRBD2. This CDR3 is 16 amino acids long. V was clipped by 5 bases and J by 2 bases; unmatched bases: 8. Germline V gene data show CDR1 as SNHLY and CDR2 as FYNNEI. The CDR3 here is CASSRGGGRATDTQYF. The CDR3 region has the DNA TGTGCCAGCAGTCGCGGGGGCGGGAGGGCCACAGATACGCAGTATTTT.

This rearrangement joins TRBV5-8 to TRBJ1-1, with TRBD1 as a possible D gene (6 bases). CDR1 and CDR2 (germline): SGHTS, YDEGEE. The CDR3 is made up of 14 amino acids. V was clipped by 4 bases and J by 0 bases, with 10 bases between them. CDR3 in DNA: TGTGCCAGCAGCACCTGGACAGTGAACACTGAAGCTTTCTTT. Its translation is CASSTWTVNTEAFF. Drawing the rest from reference TRBV5-8 and TRBJ1-1, the complete variable domain is EAGVTQSPTHLIKTRGQQATLRCSPISGHTSVYWYQQALGLGLQFLLWYDEGEERNRGNFPPRFSGRQFPNYSSELNVNALELEDSALYLCASSTWTVNTEAFFGQGTRLTVV.

The V gene is TRBV5-1, the J gene TRBJ2-5, with a tentative D call TRBD1 (6 bases). Germline CDR1 reads SGHRS; CDR2 reads YFSETQ. V was pared by 4 bases and J by 3 bases, with 16 bases between. The CDR3 runs to 15 residues. DNA of the CDR3: TGCGCCAGCAGCACTGCCGGGACACTTGAAGAGACCCAGTACTTC. Its protein product is CASSTAGTLEETQYF.

This clone has a single count. This chain joins TRBV5-6 and TRBJ2-6; D gene ambiguous. Germline V lookup: CDR1 SGHDT, CDR2 YYEEEE. Trimming removed 6 bases at V and 0 bases at J, with 4 bases between. The CDR3 spans 13 residues. CDR3 protein: CASTLSGANVLTF. The CDR3 DNA is TGTGCCAGCACCCTCTCTGGGGCCAACGTCCTGACTTTC.

The chain joins TRBV28 to TRBJ1-6; 10 bases line up with TRBD1. Germline lookup yields CDR1 MDHEN and CDR2 SYDVKM. The CDR3 sequence is 15 residues long. The ends lost 5 bases at V and 10 bases at J; junction bases unmatched: 8. The CDR3 coding sequence is TGTGCCAGCAGTACCCAGACAGGGGGCTTCTCACCCCTCCACTTT. It yields the protein CASSTQTGGFSPLHF.

The chain combines TRBV27 with TRBJ2-1; a weak D match, TRBD2 (6 bases). The CDR3 is 12 amino acids. In germline, CDR1 is MNHEY, CDR2 SMNVEV (reference sequence). V lost 2 bases and J lost 7, with 6 bases in between. The CDR3 protein is CASSLAGNEQFF. CDR3 coding DNA: TGTGCCAGCAGTTTAGCGGGGAATGAGCAGTTCTTC.

The chain couples TRBV27 to TRBJ2-7; D ambiguous. V dropped 5 bases and J dropped 5 bases, with 19 bases sitting between them. Germline V gives CDR1 MNHEY, CDR2 SMNVEV (reference sequence). CDR3 size: 15 residues. CDR3 nucleotides: TGTGCCAGCAGTCCTCTGGCTAGATTTTCGGACGAGCAGTACTTC. Encoded protein: CASSPLARFSDEQYF.

For the CDR3, the DNA is TGTGCCAGCAGTTTAACGGGCAGGGGTCACGAGCAGTACTTC. It translates to CASSLTGRGHEQYF. The rearrangement joins TRBV27 to TRBJ2-7, with TRBD1 as a possible D gene (6 bases). Germline assignment: CDR1 MNHEY and CDR2 SMNVEV (reference sequence). CDR3 length equals 14 residues. The V end lost 2 bases, the J end lost 5 bases, and 13 bases lay between the germline ends.

This chain uses TRBV30 with TRBJ2-7; D ambiguous. The CDR3 totals 13 residues. The germline V gene has CDR1 GTSNPN and CDR2 SVGIG (reference sequence). Trimming shortened V by 2 bases and J by 5 bases, and 13 bases separated the two germline ends. As DNA, the CDR3 is TGTGCCTGGAGTCCGACTCGTCGCGACGAGCAGTACTTC. This gives the protein CAWSPTRRDEQYF.

V usage is TRBV19 and J usage is TRBJ1-2, with D unclear. CDR1 is LNHDA and CDR2 is SQIVND in the germline V gene (reference sequence). V lost 1 base, J lost 6 bases, and 12 bases lay in between. The length of the CDR3 is 14 residues. CDR3 residues: CASSIAGPGNGYTF. The CDR3 DNA is TGTGCCAGTAGTATAGCCGGACCGGGGAATGGCTACACCTTC.

This clone was recorded a few times. V and J are TRBV2 and TRBJ2-7, with D perhaps matching TRBD1 (5 bases). The CDR3 length is 15 residues. CDR1 and CDR2 from the germline V gene are SNHLY and FYNNEI. Trimming stripped 5 bases from V and 0 bases from J, with 14 bases between. This CDR3 is CASSPLGLSSYEQYF. The DNA for the CDR3 is TGTGCCAGCAGTCCATTGGGGCTTAGCTCCTACGAGCAGTACTTC.

V is TRBV18 and J is TRBJ1-1; D may be TRBD1 (5 bases). CDR1 is KGHSH and CDR2 is LQKENI in the germline V gene. V was shortened by 3 bases and J by 4 bases, with 15 bases between the two germline ends. The CDR3 sequence is 15 residues long. The CDR3 region is CASSPREQGGTEAFF. In DNA, the CDR3 is TGTGCCAGCTCACCCCGGGAGCAGGGAGGCACTGAAGCTTTCTTT.

This clone has only one observation. The CDR3 sequence is CASSTDRGGNQPQHF. CDR3 nucleotide sequence: TGTGCCAGCAGCACTGACAGGGGAGGCAATCAGCCCCAGCATTTT. The V and J genes are TRBV11-3 and TRBJ1-5, with 8 bases fitting TRBD1. Germline assignment: CDR1 SGHNT and CDR2 YENEEA. Trimming at V came to 5 bases and at J to 2 bases, leaving 5 bases not matched to a gene. CDR3 length equals 15 residues.

The V gene is TRBV27, the J gene TRBJ1-2, with 10 nucleotides matching TRBD1. The length of the CDR3 is 14 residues. Losses at the gene ends were 6 bases for V and 4 bases for J; bases not matched to a gene: 5. CDR1 is MNHEY and CDR2 is SMNVEV in the germline V gene (reference sequence). The CDR3 loop is CASRQTGGGYGYTF. The CDR3 coding sequence is TGTGCCAGCAGGCAGACAGGGGGCGGCTATGGCTACACCTTC.

The chain is built from TRBV28 and TRBJ1-1, with D perhaps matching TRBD1 (6 bases). Trimming shortened V by 3 bases and J by 4 bases, and 12 bases separated the two germline ends. Germline CDR1 reads MDHEN; CDR2 reads SYDVKM. The CDR3 extends over 14 amino acids. The CDR3 DNA sequence: TGTGCCAGCAGTTTTAGGCAGGGGCTCACTGAAGCTTTCTTT. Translating gives CASSFRQGLTEAFF.

The chain joins TRBV5-1 to TRBJ2-2; TRBD1 might be the D (6 bases). The CDR3 totals 15 residues. Trimming took 0 bases from V and 4 from J, leaving 10 bases between them. CDR1 SGHRS and CDR2 YFSETQ come from the germline V gene. This chain's CDR3 is CASSLGSGVTGELFF. Here the CDR3 DNA reads TGCGCCAGCAGCTTGGGTTCAGGGGTCACCGGGGAGCTGTTTTTT.

V gene TRBV5-1 combines with J gene TRBJ2-5; 9 bases align to TRBD1. Germline-derived CDR1 and CDR2 are SGHRS and YFSETQ. The V and J ends lost 3 bases and 4 bases, in that order; junction bases with no gene match: 4. This CDR3 is built from 14 residues. The CDR3 protein is CASSWGTGRETQYF. The CDR3 DNA is TGCGCCAGCAGCTGGGGGACAGGGAGAGAGACCCAGTACTTC.

The J gene is TRBJ2-6, the V gene TRBV7-8, with 9 bases aligning to TRBD1. The CDR3 runs to 19 residues. J was trimmed by 4 bases and V by 2 bases; bases with no gene match: 12. CDR1 SGHVS and CDR2 FQNEAQ come from the germline V gene. CDR3 DNA: TGTGCCAGCAGCTTACCCAAGGACAGGGGTGGACCCGGGGCCAACGTCCTGACTTTC. Protein: CASSLPKDRGGPGANVLTF. The full variable domain, its missing parts supplied by reference TRBV7-8 and TRBJ2-6, is GAGVSQSPRYKVAKRGQDVALRCDPISGHVSLFWYQQALGQGPEFLTYFQNEAQLDKSGLPSDRFFAERPEGSVSTLKIQRTQQEDSAVYLCASSLPKDRGGPGANVLTFGAGSRLTVL.

The chain joins TRBV5-4 to TRBJ2-5; D gene ambiguous. The CDR3 totals 12 residues. Germline CDR1 reads SGHNT; CDR2 reads YYREEE (reference sequence). The ends were cut back, 0 bases at V and 4 bases at J, with 4 bases in the middle. The DNA for the CDR3 is TGTGCCAGCAGCTTGGCCTCAGAGACCCAGTACTTC. Protein sequence: CASSLASETQYF.

This CDR3 reads CAATGGGTEAFF. In DNA, the CDR3 is TGTGCCGCGACAGGGGGCGGCACTGAAGCTTTCTTT. The chain links TRBV2 to TRBJ1-1; 10 bases agree with TRBD1. CDR1 and CDR2 from the germline V gene are SNHLY and FYNNEI. CDR3 length: 12 amino acids. With 11 bases clipped from V and 4 bases from J, the junction kept 4 bases outside the gene matches.

This chain connects TRBV2 to TRBJ2-7, with unresolved D. V was pared by 4 bases and J by 3 bases, with 10 bases between. The CDR3 runs 13 residues. From germline, CDR1 is SNHLY and CDR2 FYNNEI. CDR3 protein: CASSVYQRYEQYF. CDR3 nucleotide sequence: TGTGCCAGCAGTGTTTATCAGCGCTACGAGCAGTACTTC.

The gene calls are TRBV5-1 and TRBJ1-6, with D hard to call. The CDR3 loop spans 16 amino acids. Trimming pared 1 base from V and 4 bases from J, leaving 12 bases between. Germline lookup yields CDR1 SGHRS and CDR2 YFSETQ. The DNA for the CDR3 is TGCGCCAGCAGCTTGACCCGGGCGGGGTATAATTCACCCCTCCACTTT. Translating it yields CASSLTRAGYNSPLHF. Using reference TRBV5-1 and TRBJ1-6 for the parts outside the CDR3, the full variable domain is KAGVTQTPRYLIKTRGQQVTLSCSPISGHRSVSWYQQTPGQGLQFLFEYFSETQRNKGNFPGRFSGRQFSNSRSEMNVSTLELGDSALYLCASSLTRAGYNSPLHFGNGTRLTVT.

The chain employs TRBV5-6 and TRBJ2-7; D is possibly TRBD2 (5 bases). This CDR3 region has 12 residues. CDR1 and CDR2 from the germline V gene are SGHDT and YYEEEE. V was pared by 7 bases and J by 0 bases, with 8 bases between. DNA of the CDR3: TGTGCCAGCCTAGGGAGCTCCTACGAGCAGTACTTC. It codes for CASLGSSYEQYF.